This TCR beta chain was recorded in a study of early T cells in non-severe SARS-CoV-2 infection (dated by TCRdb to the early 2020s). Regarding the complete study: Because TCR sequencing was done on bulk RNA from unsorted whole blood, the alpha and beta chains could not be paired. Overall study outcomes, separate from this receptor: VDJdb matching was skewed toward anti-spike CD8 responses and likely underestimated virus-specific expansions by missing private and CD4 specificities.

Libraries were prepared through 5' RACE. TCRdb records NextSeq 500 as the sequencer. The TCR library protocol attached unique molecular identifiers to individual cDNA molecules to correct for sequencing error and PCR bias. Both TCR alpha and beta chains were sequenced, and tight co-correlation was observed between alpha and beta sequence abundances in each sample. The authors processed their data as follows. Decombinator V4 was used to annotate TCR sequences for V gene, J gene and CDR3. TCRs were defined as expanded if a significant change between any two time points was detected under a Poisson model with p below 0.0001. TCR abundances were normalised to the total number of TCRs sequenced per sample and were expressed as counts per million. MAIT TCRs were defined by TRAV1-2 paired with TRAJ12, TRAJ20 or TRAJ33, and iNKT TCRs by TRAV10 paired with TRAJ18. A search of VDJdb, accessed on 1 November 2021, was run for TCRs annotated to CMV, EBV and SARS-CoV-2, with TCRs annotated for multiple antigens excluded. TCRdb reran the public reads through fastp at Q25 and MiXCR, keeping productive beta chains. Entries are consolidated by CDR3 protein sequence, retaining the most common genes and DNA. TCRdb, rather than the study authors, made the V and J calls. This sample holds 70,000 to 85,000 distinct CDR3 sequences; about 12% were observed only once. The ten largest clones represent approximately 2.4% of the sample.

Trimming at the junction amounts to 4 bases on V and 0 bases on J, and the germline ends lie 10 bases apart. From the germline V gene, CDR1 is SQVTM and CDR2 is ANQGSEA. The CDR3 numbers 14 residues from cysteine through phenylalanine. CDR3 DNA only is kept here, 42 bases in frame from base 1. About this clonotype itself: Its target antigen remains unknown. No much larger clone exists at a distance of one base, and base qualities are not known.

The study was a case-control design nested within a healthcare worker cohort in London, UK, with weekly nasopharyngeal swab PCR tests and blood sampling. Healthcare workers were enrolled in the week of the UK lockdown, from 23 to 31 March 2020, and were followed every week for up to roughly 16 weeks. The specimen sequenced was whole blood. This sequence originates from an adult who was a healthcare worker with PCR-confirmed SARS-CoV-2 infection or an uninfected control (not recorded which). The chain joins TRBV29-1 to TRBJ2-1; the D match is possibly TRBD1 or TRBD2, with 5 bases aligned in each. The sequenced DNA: TGCAGCGTTGCGGGACGGCCCTCCTACAATGAGCAGTTCTTC. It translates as CSVAGRPSYNEQFF.